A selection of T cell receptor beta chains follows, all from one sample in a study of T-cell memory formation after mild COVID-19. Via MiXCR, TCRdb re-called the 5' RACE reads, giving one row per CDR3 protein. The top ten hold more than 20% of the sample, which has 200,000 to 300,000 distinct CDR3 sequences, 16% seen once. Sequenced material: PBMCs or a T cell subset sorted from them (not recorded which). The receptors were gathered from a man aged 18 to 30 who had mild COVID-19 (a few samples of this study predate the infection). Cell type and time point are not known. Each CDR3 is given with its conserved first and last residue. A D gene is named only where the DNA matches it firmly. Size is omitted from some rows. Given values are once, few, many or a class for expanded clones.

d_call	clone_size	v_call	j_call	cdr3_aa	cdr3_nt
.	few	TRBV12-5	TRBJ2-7	CASGLYRYEQYF	TGTGCTAGTGGTTTGTACAGGTACGAGCAGTACTTC
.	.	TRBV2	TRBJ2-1	CASSEPTWGEQFF	TGTGCCAGCAGTGAACCCACTTGGGGAGAGCAGTTCTTC
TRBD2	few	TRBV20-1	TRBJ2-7	CSARDLLAGGSYEQYF	TGCAGTGCTAGAGATCTGCTCGCGGGGGGTTCCTACGAGCAGTACTTC
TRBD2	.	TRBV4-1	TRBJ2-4	CASSQDREAGNIQYF	TGCGCCAGCAGCCAAGACCGGGAGGCAGGAAACATTCAGTACTTC
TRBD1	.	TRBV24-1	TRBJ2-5	CATSDGWDRGWETQYF	TGTGCCACCAGTGATGGGTGGGACAGGGGTTGGGAGACCCAGTACTTC
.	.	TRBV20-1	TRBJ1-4	CSARDRVGEKLFF	TGCAGTGCTAGAGACCGGGTGGGCGAAAAACTGTTTTTT
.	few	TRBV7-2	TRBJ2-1	CASRRGSSYNEQFF	TGTGCCAGCAGAAGGGGGAGTTCCTACAATGAGCAGTTCTTC
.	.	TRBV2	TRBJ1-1	CASRDTPAGRGAEAFF	TGTGCCAGCAGAGACACCCCGGCAGGCCGTGGGGCTGAAGCTTTCTTT
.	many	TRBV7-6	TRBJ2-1	CASSKTDFGQFF	TGTGCCAGCAGCAAGACAGATTTCGGGCAGTTCTTC
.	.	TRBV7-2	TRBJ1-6	CASSLVNSPLHF	TGTGCCAGCAGCTTGGTTAATTCACCCCTCCACTTT
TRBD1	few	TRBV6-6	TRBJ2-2	CASNHLTGGNTGELFF	TGTGCCAGCAACCATTTGACAGGGGGAAACACCGGGGAGCTGTTTTTT
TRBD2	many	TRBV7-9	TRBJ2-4	CASSPGGSAKNIQYF	TGTGCCAGCAGCCCCGGGGGGTCAGCCAAAAACATTCAGTACTTC
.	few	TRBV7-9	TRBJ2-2	CASRGLGDAGELFF	TGTGCCAGCAGGGGACTCGGGGACGCCGGGGAGCTGTTTTTT
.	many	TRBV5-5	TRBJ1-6	CASSLEQIHNSPLHF	TGTGCCAGCAGCTTGGAACAGATACATAATTCACCCCTCCACTTT
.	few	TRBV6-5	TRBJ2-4	CASSLQGLNIQYF	TGTGCCAGCAGTTTACAGGGACTGAACATTCAGTACTTC